A single sample gave rise to the 9 T cell receptor beta chains below, sequenced in a study of blood T cell repertoires in COVID-19. Sequencing was performed with immunoSEQ multiplex PCR; in TCRdb, only in-frame clones are kept and a portion is missing. The sample carries around 300,000 clones, 87% recorded once. Sequencing input: PBMCs or T cells enriched from blood (not recorded which). These TCRs come from a woman between 25 and 40 years old who had recovered from COVID-19.

The CDR3 here is CASSTQVLHEQYF. The CDR3 nucleotides are TGCGCCAGCAGTACACAGGTGCTCCACGAGCAGTACTTC. The chain employs TRBV10-2 and TRBJ2-7; the D gene is possibly TRBD1 (5 bases). CDR3 size: 13 residues. Trimming removed 5 bases at V and 5 bases at J, with 13 bases between. CDR1 WSHSY and CDR2 SAAADI come from the germline V gene.

This clone was detected once. Other DNA variants within this sample encode the same CDR3. The chain employs TRBV5-1 and TRBJ2-7; TRBD1 matches 7 bases. Trimming took 2 bases from V and 0 from J; bases not matched to a gene: 5. CDR3 size: 15 residues. Looked up from germline, CDR1 is SGHRS and CDR2 is YFSETQ. DNA for the CDR3: TGCGCCAGCAGCTTAACAGGGGACCTCTCCTACGAGCAGTACTTC. Its translation: CASSLTGDLSYEQYF.

The chain joins TRBV11-2 to TRBJ2-1, with 11 bases fitting TRBD2. The germline V gene has CDR1 SGHAT and CDR2 FQNNGV. This CDR3 contains 17 residues. Losses at the gene ends were 5 bases for V and 4 bases for J; bases not matched to a gene: 10. CDR3 sequence reads: CASSQTTLAGGYNEQFF. CDR3 in DNA: TGTGCCAGCAGCCAAACGACCCTAGCGGGGGGTTACAATGAGCAGTTCTTC.

The V and J genes are TRBV18 and TRBJ2-7; 11 bases are shared with TRBD1. The CDR3 length is 16 residues. The ends lost 6 bases at V and 2 bases at J; junction bases unmatched: 9. Germline assignment: CDR1 KGHSH and CDR2 LQKENI. This CDR3 is CASSPSGQGATYEQYF. The CDR3 nucleotides are TGTGCCAGCTCCCCCAGCGGACAGGGGGCTACCTACGAGCAGTACTTC.

The genes are TRBV4-2 and TRBJ1-2, with D possibly TRBD1 on 5 matching bases. Germline-derived CDR1 and CDR2 are LGHNA and YNFKEQ. V lost 0 bases and J 7 bases, leaving 9 bases between the germline ends. This CDR3 contains 13 residues. The CDR3 nucleotides read TGTGCCAGCAGCCAAGATCGTAGGGGTGGCTACACCTTC. Protein product: CASSQDRRGGYTF.

The chain carries TRBV14 and TRBJ1-2; tentatively, D is TRBD1 (6 bases). V gave up 2 bases and J gave up 8 bases, with 12 bases separating them. The germline V gene encodes CDR1 SGHDN and CDR2 FVKESK. The CDR3 is 13 residues long. The CDR3, as DNA: TGTGCCAGCAGCCAAACGGGACAACTCGGCTACACCTTC. This codes for CASSQTGQLGYTF.

The table lists this clone with a few counts. This chain links TRBV6-5 with TRBJ2-7, with TRBD1 identical over 8 bases. Per the germline V gene, CDR1 is MNHEY and CDR2 is SVGAGI. Trimming cost V 6 bases and J 5 bases; bases outside gene matches: 12. There are 15 residues in the CDR3. CDR3 in amino acids: CASSQQGQGWNEQYF. As DNA, the CDR3 is TGTGCCAGCAGCCAACAAGGACAGGGTTGGAACGAGCAGTACTTC.

The CDR3 bases are TGTGCCAGCAGCTTGGGCGGAAATGAAAAACTGTTTTTT. Its translation is CASSLGGNEKLFF. V gene TRBV5-4 combines with J gene TRBJ1-4; D unclear. Trimming removed 0 bases at V and 5 bases at J, with 5 bases between. The CDR3 has 13 amino acids. The germline V gene encodes CDR1 SGHNT and CDR2 YYREEE (reference sequence).

In its sample, this clone was seen a few times. The CDR3 region is CASSDSRTETNEQFF. The CDR3, as DNA: TGTGCCAGCAGTGACTCCCGGACAGAAACCAATGAGCAGTTCTTC. The genes are TRBV6-4 and TRBJ2-1; D is perhaps TRBD1 (6 bases). This CDR3 spans 15 amino acids. With 0 bases removed from V and 6 bases from J, the gap between germline ends came to 12 bases. Germline V lookup: CDR1 MRHNA, CDR2 SNTAGT.